These 24 T cell receptor beta chains were sequenced from one sample in a study of cytomegalovirus exposure and HLA in healthy donors. The PCR had 60 Vbeta and 13 Jbeta primers. Here immunoSEQ multiplex PCR was the method, and the copy in TCRdb shows in-frame clones only, minus some. The sample carries about 240,000 clones, 82% recorded once. Specimen: PBMCs. Receptors originate from a woman in her thirties or forties in good health and CMV-seropositive.

Remarks on this clone: A junction boundary mismatches the germline segment, possibly from a read error. The chain couples TRBV19 to TRBJ1-2; D unresolved. Germline V lookup: CDR1 LNHDA, CDR2 SQIVND (reference sequence). CDR3 length: 13 residues. CDR3 nucleotides: TGTGCCAGTAGTATAGATCGCAACTCTGGCTACACCTTC. Residues: CASSIDRNSGYTF.

The V and J genes are TRBV11-3 and TRBJ2-1; 7 nucleotides agree with TRBD1. Germline V gene lookup returns CDR1 SGHNT and CDR2 YENEEA. The V and J ends lost 5 bases and 7 bases, in that order; junction bases with no gene match: 11. The CDR3 is 15 residues long. CDR3 residues: CASSLTGVSGNEQFF. CDR3 DNA sequence: TGTGCCAGCAGCCTTACAGGGGTGAGTGGGAATGAGCAGTTCTTC.

The chain has TRBV2 and TRBJ1-1; no definite D call. In germline, CDR1 is SNHLY, CDR2 FYNNEI. V lost 2 bases, J lost 0 bases, and 13 bases lay in between. The CDR3 extends over 16 amino acids. CDR3 sequence (DNA): TGTGCCAGCAGTGAAATTGGAGGGATCATGAACACTGAAGCTTTCTTT. It yields the protein CASSEIGGIMNTEAFF.

The V gene is TRBV2, the J gene TRBJ2-5, with 11 bases aligning to TRBD2. The last part of the DNA fits TRBJ2-7 better; the J call may be wrong. The CDR3 is 15 residues long. In germline, CDR1 is SNHLY, CDR2 FYNNEI. The CDR3 DNA reads TGTGCCAGCAGGACGGGACTAGCGGCCTCCTACGAGCAGTACTTC. Its translation: CASRTGLAASYEQYF.

V is TRBV18 and J is TRBJ2-1; 15 bases agree with TRBD2. V shed 1 base and J 8 bases; nucleotides not matched to a gene: 6. Per the germline V gene, CDR1 is KGHSH and CDR2 is LQKENI. The CDR3 runs 17 residues. CDR3 nucleotides: TGTGCCAGCTCACCACGGACTAGCGGGAGGGGCTTGGATGAGCAGTTCTTC. Its protein product is CASSPRTSGRGLDEQFF.

The J gene is TRBJ2-5, the V gene TRBV21-1; TRBD2, the table's D call, was not compared with the DNA. TRBV21-1 is a known pseudogene. CDR3 length: 14 residues. DNA for the CDR3: TGTGCCAGCAGACTAGCGGGAGCCCAAGAGACCCAGTACTTC. Its protein is CASRLAGAQETQYF.

This chain connects TRBV5-1 to TRBJ2-3; 8 nucleotides line up with TRBD1. V dropped 1 base and J dropped 2; count of bases not matched to a gene: 12. CDR1 and CDR2 from the germline V gene are SGHRS and YFSETQ. This CDR3 is 18 amino acids long. The CDR3 region has the DNA TGCGCCAGCAGCTTGCGTGGCAGGGGGCCGCCTTTCACAGATACGCAGTATTTT. As protein: CASSLRGRGPPFTDTQYF.

The rearrangement uses TRBV25-1 and TRBJ2-7, with D tentatively TRBD2 (6 bases). This CDR3 comprises 15 residues. CDR1 and CDR2 (germline): MGHDK, SYGVNS. Between the trimmed V and J ends, which lost 3 bases and 6 bases, there was a span of 18 bases. For the CDR3, the DNA is TGTGCCAGCAGTGATAGACGGGGGACTCCCGGCGAGCAGTACTTC. It codes for CASSDRRGTPGEQYF.

In this sample, this clone turned up once. The genes are TRBV4-3 and TRBJ2-1, with TRBD2 matching over 13 bases. Germline assignment: CDR1 LGHNA and CDR2 YSLEER. The trim removed 0 bases at V and 5 bases at J, leaving 7 bases unmatched. The CDR3 length is 18 residues. The CDR3 region has the DNA TGCGCCAGCAGCCAAGATTTGGGGGGACTAGCGGGGCACAATGAGCAGTTCTTC. Translating gives CASSQDLGGLAGHNEQFF.

V is TRBV7-2 and J is TRBJ2-1; the match to TRBD2 covers 15 bases. CDR3 length: 18 residues. In germline, CDR1 is SGHTA, CDR2 FQGNSA. The V segment lost 5 bases and the J segment 7 bases; nucleotides outside the gene matches: 12. Here the CDR3 reads CASSPTIGLAGGRNEQFF. CDR3 sequence (DNA): TGTGCCAGCAGCCCTACCATCGGACTAGCGGGGGGGCGAAATGAGCAGTTCTTC.

The gene calls are TRBV25-1 and TRBJ2-5; D is undetermined. The DNA end lines up better with TRBJ2-7; the J call may be wrong. This CDR3 comprises 13 residues. Looked up from germline, CDR1 is MGHDK and CDR2 is SYGVNS. The CDR3 bases are TGTGCCAGCGAGCCCACGCCACCCTACGAGCAGTACTTC. Translating it yields CASEPTPPYEQYF.

The chain couples TRBV27 to TRBJ1-5; D uncertain. V was trimmed by 6 bases and J by 0 bases, leaving 9 bases between them. The CDR3 loop spans 14 amino acids. Germline V lookup: CDR1 MNHEY, CDR2 SMNVEV (reference sequence). CDR3 residues: CASSPGSSNQPQHF. The CDR3 region has the DNA TGTGCCAGCAGCCCTGGGAGTAGCAATCAGCCCCAGCATTTT.

CDR3 sequence: CASSPLFAGTQYF. CDR3 in DNA: TGTGCCAGCAGTCCCCTTTTCGCGGGGACCCAGTACTTC. The J gene is TRBJ2-5, the V gene TRBV6-5, with D tentatively TRBD2 (5 bases). The CDR3 totals 13 residues. The V end lost 5 bases, the J end lost 7 bases, and 14 bases lay between the germline ends. Germline values: CDR1 MNHEY, CDR2 SVGAGI.

On this clone: One junction end disagrees with the germline gene, perhaps due to a read error. The chain employs TRBV6-6 and TRBJ1-5; 10 nucleotides align to TRBD1. Germline V gene sequence: CDR1 MNHNY, CDR2 SVGAGI (reference sequence). The CDR3 has 16 residues. For the CDR3, the DNA is TGTGCCAGCACTCCGGGACAGGGGCGGGGAAATCAGGCCCAGCATTTT. Translating it yields CASTPGQGRGNQAQHF.

A few counts support this clone. This chain uses TRBV14 with TRBJ1-3; 9 bases agree with TRBD1. V shed 3 bases, J shed 6 bases, and the junction held 9 bases outside the gene matches. This CDR3 contains 16 residues. CDR1 SGHDN and CDR2 FVKESK come from the germline V gene. This CDR3 is CASSHKPGQGENTIYF. The CDR3 DNA is TGTGCCAGCAGCCATAAACCGGGACAGGGCGAAAACACCATATATTTT.

The chain joins TRBV12-5 to TRBJ1-2; no definite D call. V gave up 7 bases and J gave up 4 bases, with 19 bases separating them. This CDR3 spans 15 amino acids. Germline CDR1 is LGHNT and CDR2 is FRNRAP. The CDR3 nucleotides are TGTGCTAGTGCCACCTCCGGGATTTCGTTCTATGGCTACACCTTC. It codes for CASATSGISFYGYTF.

This rearrangement joins TRBV14 to TRBJ1-1; D is undetermined. Trimming removed 5 bases from V and 5 bases from J, with 12 bases in between. This CDR3 spans 13 amino acids. Per germline, CDR1 SGHDN and CDR2 FVKESK. The CDR3 loop is CASSRRGMTEAFF. The CDR3 DNA is TGTGCCAGCAGCAGGCGGGGTATGACTGAAGCTTTCTTT. Full variable domain (remainder filled in from reference TRBV14 and TRBJ1-1): EAGVTQFPSHSVIEKGQTVTLRCDPISGHDNLYWYRRVMGKEIKFLLHFVKESKQDESGMPNNRFLAERTGGTYSTLKVQPAELEDSGVYFCASSRRGMTEAFFGQGTRLTVV.

The chain employs TRBV29-1 and TRBJ2-7; D perhaps matches TRBD1 (6 bases). Per the germline V gene, CDR1 is SQVTM and CDR2 is ANQGSEA. The V end lost 2 bases, the J end lost 1 base, and 12 bases lay between the germline ends. The length of the CDR3 is 14 residues. The chain's CDR3 is CSVELTGGSYEQYF. The CDR3 nucleotides read TGCAGCGTTGAATTGACAGGTGGATCCTACGAGCAGTACTTC.

The chain combines TRBV6-5 with TRBJ1-3; D is uncertain. The CDR3 runs to 15 residues. Between the trimmed V and J ends, which lost 0 bases and 4 bases, there was a span of 10 bases. Looked up from germline, CDR1 is MNHEY and CDR2 is SVGAGI. As DNA, the CDR3 is TGTGCCAGCAGTTACTCGATACAGTCCGGAAACACCATATATTTT. Encoded protein: CASSYSIQSGNTIYF.

V usage is TRBV5-1 and J usage is TRBJ1-1, with a tentative D call TRBD1 (5 bases). V was clipped by 5 bases and J by 0 bases, with 14 bases between them. The CDR3 is made up of 15 amino acids. CDR1 and CDR2 (germline): SGHRS, YFSETQ. DNA of the CDR3: TGCGCCAGCAGTCGAACAGGCCAGATGAACACTGAAGCTTTCTTT. It codes for CASSRTGQMNTEAFF.

This rearrangement joins TRBV11-2 to TRBJ2-3, with TRBD2 identical over 8 bases. Germline trimming cut 2 bases from V and 6 bases from J; bases unmatched to any gene: 13. Per germline, CDR1 SGHAT and CDR2 FQNNGV. The length of the CDR3 is 17 residues. DNA for the CDR3: TGTGCCAGCAGCTTAAGGGGGGTAGCGGGAAAGTCCGATACGCAGTATTTT. Residues: CASSLRGVAGKSDTQYF.

The sample holds a few counts of this clone. The chain couples TRBV30 to TRBJ2-7; weak D call: TRBD2 (5 bases). Germline values: CDR1 GTSNPN, CDR2 SVGIG (reference sequence). This CDR3 is 14 amino acids long. Trimming shortened V by 0 bases and J by 2 bases, and 11 bases separated the two germline ends. The CDR3 sequence is CAWSVGLSPYEQYF. DNA of the CDR3: TGTGCCTGGAGTGTAGGACTTTCCCCCTACGAGCAGTACTTC. Supplemented by reference TRBV30 and TRBJ2-7, the full variable domain reads SQTIHQWPATLVQPVGSPLSLECTVEGTSNPNLYWYRQAAGRGLQLLFYSVGIGQISSEVPQNLSASRPQDRQFILSSKKLLLSDSGFYLCAWSVGLSPYEQYFGPGTRLTVT.

V and J are TRBV7-2 and TRBJ2-7; 8 bases line up with TRBD1. CDR1 is SGHTA and CDR2 is FQGNSA in the germline V gene. Trimming took 5 bases from V and 2 from J; bases not matched to a gene: 8. CDR3 size: 15 residues. CDR3 amino acids: CASSPWTGSAYEQYF. CDR3 nucleotide sequence: TGTGCCAGCAGCCCCTGGACAGGGTCCGCCTACGAGCAGTACTTC.

A remark on this clone: The same CDR3 is also encoded by other DNA sequences in this sample. The V and J genes are TRBV7-9 and TRBJ1-1, with TRBD1 identical over 7 bases. This CDR3 contains 14 residues. Germline V gene lookup returns CDR1 SEHNR and CDR2 FQNEAQ (reference sequence). V lost 4 bases and J lost 8; bases outside the gene matches: 10. The CDR3: CASSSRTGSSEAFF. The CDR3 DNA follows: TGTGCCAGCAGCTCCCGGACAGGAAGTTCGGAAGCTTTCTTT.